What follows describes a single TCR beta chain. Its antigen remains unidentified. This CDR3 comprises 15 residues. Germline-derived CDR1 and CDR2 are PRHDT and FYEKMQ (reference sequence). Trimming left V 5 bases short and J 4 bases short, with 18 bases between. This entry is derived from a study of cytomegalovirus exposure and HLA in healthy donors. Study conclusions and caveats: Reports state that TCR beta sequences accurately predicted most subjects' HLA-A and HLA-B alleles. Data from an earlier analysis indicated that most TCR beta V segments were productive either about 87% or about 30% of the time. Per published reports, the classifier diagnosed cytomegalovirus status with high specificity and sensitivity.

It was with 60 Vbeta and 13 Jbeta primers that the PCR ran. Here immunoSEQ multiplex PCR was the method, and the copy in TCRdb shows in-frame clones only, minus some. The data contain about 120,000 clones, 78% of them seen just once; the ten biggest clones take up approximately 11%. Healthy bone marrow donors made up the donor group. The chain joins TRBV13 to TRBJ2-7; perhaps TRBD1 as D (6 bases). This receptor was taken from a man aged 25-45 years in good health and CMV-seropositive. Sequenced: PBMCs. The CDR3 coding sequence is TGTGCCAGCAGCCCAGGGGCCACGGATGTATACGAGCAGTACTTC. It is translated as CASSPGATDVYEQYF.